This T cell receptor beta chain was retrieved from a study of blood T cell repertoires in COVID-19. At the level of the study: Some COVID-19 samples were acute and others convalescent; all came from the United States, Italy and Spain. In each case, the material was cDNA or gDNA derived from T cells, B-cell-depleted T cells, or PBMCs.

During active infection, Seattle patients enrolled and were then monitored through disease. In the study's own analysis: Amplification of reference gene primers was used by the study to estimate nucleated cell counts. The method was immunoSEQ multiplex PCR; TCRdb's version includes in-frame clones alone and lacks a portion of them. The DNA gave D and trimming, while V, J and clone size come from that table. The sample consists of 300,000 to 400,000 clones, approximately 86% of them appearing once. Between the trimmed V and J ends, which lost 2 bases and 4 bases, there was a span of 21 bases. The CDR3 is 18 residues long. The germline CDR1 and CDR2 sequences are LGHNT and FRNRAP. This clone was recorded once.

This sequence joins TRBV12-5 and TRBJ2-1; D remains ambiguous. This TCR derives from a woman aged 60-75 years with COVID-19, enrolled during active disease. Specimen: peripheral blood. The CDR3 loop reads CASGLQLSTAAPYNEQFF. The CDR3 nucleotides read TGTGCTAGTGGTTTGCAGCTCTCGACGGCGGCCCCTTACAATGAGCAGTTCTTC.